A selection of T cell receptor beta chains follows, all from one sample in a study of OX40 agonist ivuxolimab in advanced cancers. The table came from immunoSEQ multiplex PCR; TCRdb's copy has only in-frame clones and leaves some out. The data contain just over 60,000 clones, about 85% of them singletons. The specimen was CD4+ or CD8+ T cells sorted from blood, collected in a trial of the OX40 agonist ivuxolimab. The receptors here all came from an adult with an advanced solid tumor such as melanoma, head and neck, liver or kidney cancer. The CDR3 runs from the conserved cysteine through the conserved F or W. A D gene is named only where the DNA matches it firmly. Part of the rows lack a size; the others show once, few, many or a class for expanded clones.

D: TRBD1
length: 13
J: TRBJ1-3
V: TRBV27
size: -
DNA: TGTGCCAGCAAGCAGGGGGGTGGAAACACCATATATTTT
CDR3: CASKQGGGNTIYF

D: -
length: 18
J: TRBJ2-5
V: TRBV30
size: -
DNA: TGTGCCTGGAGTGAGGGCAGGCTCAACACGACTGCTGGAGAGACCCAGTACTTC
CDR3: CAWSEGRLNTTAGETQYF

D: TRBD2
length: 15
J: TRBJ2-7
V: TRBV11-1
size: few
DNA: TGTGCCAGCAGCTCACGCGAACTAGCGGGATACGAGCAGTACTTC
CDR3: CASSSRELAGYEQYF

D: TRBD2
length: 17
J: TRBJ2-2
V: TRBV7-8
size: few
DNA: TGTGCCAGCAGCTGGACTAGCGGGAGCCGAGTCACCGGGGAGCTGTTTTTT
CDR3: CASSWTSGSRVTGELFF

D: -
length: 12
J: TRBJ2-7
V: TRBV14
size: -
DNA: TGTGCCAGCAGCCCTCTAGGAGGCGAGCAGTACTTC
CDR3: CASSPLGGEQYF

D: -
length: 15
J: TRBJ2-3
V: TRBV7-3
size: once
DNA: TGTGCCAGCAGCCCATGGGGGACTAGCACAGATACGCAGTATTTT
CDR3: CASSPWGTSTDTQYF

D: TRBD2
length: 15
J: TRBJ2-7
V: TRBV6-5
size: -
DNA: TGTGCCAGCCGTCCGGAAGCGGGGAGCTCCTACGAGCAGTACTTC
CDR3: CASRPEAGSSYEQYF

D: TRBD1
length: 15
J: TRBJ2-7
V: TRBV18
size: once
DNA: TGTGCCAGCTCAGAGACAGGGGGCCTATCCTACGAGCAGTACTTC
CDR3: CASSETGGLSYEQYF

D: TRBD1
length: 15
J: TRBJ2-2
V: TRBV9
size: once
DNA: TGTGCCAGCAGCGTACCAGGGGGTGGCACCGGGGAGCTGTTTTTT
CDR3: CASSVPGGGTGELFF

D: -
length: 16
J: TRBJ1-1
V: TRBV18
size: -
DNA: TGTGCCAGCTCACCACGACCGACAGATACGAACACTGAAGCTTTCTTT
CDR3: CASSPRPTDTNTEAFF

D: TRBD2
length: 16
J: TRBJ2-1
V: TRBV6-4
size: -
DNA: TGTGCCAGCAGTGGACGACTAGCGGGAGAGTACAATGAGCAGTTCTTC
CDR3: CASSGRLAGEYNEQFF

D: -
length: 16
J: TRBJ2-1
V: TRBV5-5
size: -
DNA: TGTGCCAGCAGCTTGTTATCGAACATACTGAACAATGAGCAGTTCTTC
CDR3: CASSLLSNILNNEQFF

D: TRBD1
length: 15
J: TRBJ2-7
V: TRBV7-3
size: once
DNA: TGTGCCAGCAGCCCCCGGGGCGGCAGGGGGTACGAGCAGTACTTC
CDR3: CASSPRGGRGYEQYF

D: TRBD1
length: 14
J: TRBJ2-1
V: TRBV7-3
size: -
DNA: TGTGCCAGCAGCCCTGGGACAGCCTACAATGAGCAGTTCTTC
CDR3: CASSPGTAYNEQFF

D: TRBD2
length: 16
J: TRBJ2-3
V: TRBV15
size: -
DNA: TGTGCCACCAGCAGACTAGCGGGAACGGTAGCAGATACGCAGTATTTT
CDR3: CATSRLAGTVADTQYF

D: -
length: 14
J: TRBJ2-4
V: TRBV27
size: -
DNA: TGTGCCAGCAGTTTCTCCCGCGGCAAAAACATTCAGTACTTC
CDR3: CASSFSRGKNIQYF

D: -
length: 15
J: TRBJ1-2
V: TRBV6-6
size: -
DNA: TGTGCCAGCAGTTACTCTAACACAGGGCCGAATGGCTACACCTTC
CDR3: CASSYSNTGPNGYTF

D: -
length: 12
J: TRBJ2-7
V: TRBV6-6
size: -
DNA: TGTGCCAGCAGGTACAGGGATAGCGAGCAGTACTTC
CDR3: CASRYRDSEQYF

D: -
length: 14
J: TRBJ2-7
V: TRBV18
size: -
DNA: TGTGCCAGCTCACCAAGCGGAGGAGCCTCAGAGCAGTACTTC
CDR3: CASSPSGGASEQYF

D: -
length: 15
J: TRBJ2-6
V: TRBV6-1
size: -
DNA: TGTGCCAGCAGTGGAGGGGCGGCTGGGGCCAACGTCCTGACTTTC
CDR3: CASSGGAAGANVLTF

D: -
length: 14
J: TRBJ2-1
V: TRBV11-2
size: -
DNA: TGTGCCAGCACCCTCCGGGAGCGGTACAATGAGCAGTTCTTC
CDR3: CASTLRERYNEQFF

D: TRBD2
length: 12
J: TRBJ2-2
V: TRBV2
size: -
DNA: TGTGTTCGGGAGGATGACACCGGGGAGCTGTTTTTT
CDR3: CVREDDTGELFF

D: TRBD1
length: 15
J: TRBJ2-7
V: TRBV5-1
size: -
DNA: TGCGCCAGCAGCATTGGGACAGGGGTTACCTACGAGCAGTACTTC
CDR3: CASSIGTGVTYEQYF

D: TRBD2
length: 16
J: TRBJ2-5
V: TRBV4-1
size: once
DNA: TGCGCCAGCAGCCAAGATTGGCAGACCGGGGGGGAGACCCAGTACTTC
CDR3: CASSQDWQTGGETQYF

D: -
length: 14
J: TRBJ1-5
V: TRBV30
size: -
DNA: TGTGCCTGGAGCTCAGTGACCGCGGATCAGCCCCAGCATTTT
CDR3: CAWSSVTADQPQHF

D: -
length: 14
J: TRBJ2-1
V: TRBV5-1
size: -
DNA: TGCGCCAGCAGCGCAATAGTAGCCTACAATGAGCAGTTCTTC
CDR3: CASSAIVAYNEQFF

D: -
length: 13
J: TRBJ2-1
V: TRBV7-6
size: -
DNA: TGTGCCAGCAGACCCGTGGGGGCGGGTGAGCAGTTCTTC
CDR3: CASRPVGAGEQFF

D: -
length: 17
J: TRBJ1-1
V: TRBV27
size: -
DNA: TGTGCCAGCACCCCAGAGGGGCGCGGTATTTTGGACACTGAAGCTTTCTTT
CDR3: CASTPEGRGILDTEAFF

D: TRBD1
length: 16
J: TRBJ1-5
V: TRBV9
size: -
DNA: TGTGCCAGCAGCGGTGGGACAGGGGGAGGCAATCAGCCCCAGCATTTT
CDR3: CASSGGTGGGNQPQHF

D: -
length: 11
J: TRBJ1-1
V: TRBV18
size: -
DNA: TGTGCCAGCTCCCGTGGAGATGAAGCTTTCTTT
CDR3: CASSRGDEAFF

D: -
length: 15
J: TRBJ2-5
V: TRBV29-1
size: -
DNA: TGCAGCGTTGAGATCAGCTCCGGGATCCAAGAGACCCAGTACTTC
CDR3: CSVEISSGIQETQYF